The T cell receptor beta chain described here comes from a study of blood T cell repertoires in COVID-19. Looking at the study overall: Whether acute or convalescent, the COVID-19 samples came from the United States, Italy and Spain. In each case, the material was cDNA or gDNA derived from T cells, B-cell-depleted T cells, or PBMCs.

In the study's own analysis: Nucleated cell counts were estimated from reference gene primer amplification. The repertoire was sequenced with immunoSEQ multiplex PCR; TCRdb's copy has only in-frame clones and lacks some. The DNA gave D and trimming, while V, J and clone size come from that table. There are around 120,000 clones in the sample; approximately 90% occur only once, and roughly 2% lies in the top ten. Trimming stripped 5 bases from V and 4 bases from J, with 12 bases between. Germline assignment: CDR1 SGHVS and CDR2 FQNEAQ. This CDR3 has 14 amino acids. The clonotype was recovered from a human donor with active COVID-19. The donor label of this sample is uncertain. The specimen sequenced was peripheral blood. This chain uses TRBV7-8 with TRBJ2-1; a weak D match, TRBD1 (6 bases). As DNA, the CDR3 is TGTGCCAGCAGCCAACCGGGACAATACAATGAGCAGTTCTTC. Translated, it gives CASSQPGQYNEQFF. Full variable domain (outside the CDR3, taken from reference TRBV7-8 and TRBJ2-1): GAGVSQSPRYKVAKRGQDVALRCDPISGHVSLFWYQQALGQGPEFLTYFQNEAQLDKSGLPSDRFFAERPEGSVSTLKIQRTQQEDSAVYLCASSQPGQYNEQFFGPGTRLTVL.